The 22 T cell receptor beta chains in this list originate from one sample, sequenced in a study of blood T cell repertoires in COVID-19 (dated by TCRdb to about 2020). The protocol used for the library was the immunoSEQ multiplex PCR assay. Not all clones reach the TCRdb copy of this immuneACCESS table, which keeps in-frame sequences only. Checked studies attribute under half of the gap to unresolved V genes and leave the rest unexplained. This sample holds some 670,000 clones; 75% to 90% were observed only once. Over 0.2% of the sample rests with the top ten. The sequenced material came from peripheral blood. The receptors stem from a woman in her late teens or twenties with acute or convalescent COVID-19.

This clone was detected a few times. The gene calls are TRBV6-5 and TRBJ1-2; TRBD1 might be the D (5 bases). CDR1 is MNHEY and CDR2 is SVGAGI in the germline V gene. The CDR3 consists of 12 residues. Trimming shortened V by 6 bases and J by 9 bases, and 14 bases separated the two germline ends. CDR3 amino acids: CASSPVRGRYTF. For the CDR3, the DNA is TGTGCCAGCAGCCCCGTTAGGGGTCGCTACACCTTC.

The chain carries TRBV6-5 and TRBJ1-2; TRBD1 is a possible D gene (6 bases). CDR1 is MNHEY, CDR2 SVGAGI, per germline. The CDR3 is made up of 15 amino acids. The ends were cut back, 8 bases at V and 1 base at J, with 17 bases in the middle. CDR3 region: CASWRIEGVNYGYTF. The CDR3 DNA follows: TGTGCCAGCTGGCGGATCGAGGGGGTTAACTATGGCTACACCTTC.

The CDR3: CASSYSSGAWGAYEQYF. CDR3 in DNA: TGTGCCAGCAGTTACTCTAGCGGGGCCTGGGGGGCCTACGAGCAGTACTTC. The rearrangement uses TRBV6-2 or TRBV6-3 and TRBJ2-7; 8 bases match TRBD2. Germline V lookup: CDR1 MNHEY, CDR2 SVGEGT. The CDR3 length is 17 residues. Trimming at V came to 0 bases and at J to 2 bases, leaving 9 bases not matched to a gene.

The chain couples TRBV7-8 to TRBJ1-3, with D maybe TRBD1 (6 bases). Germline values: CDR1 SGHVS, CDR2 FQNEAQ. This CDR3 has 19 residues. Between the trimmed V and J ends, which lost 1 base and 0 bases, there was a span of 19 bases. In nucleotides, the CDR3 is TGTGCCAGCAGCTTAGTATGGGACATTACCTCTATCTCTGGAAACACCATATATTTT. This translates into CASSLVWDITSISGNTIYF.

CDR3 nucleotide sequence: TGTGCCAGCTCGCTGCAGGGTCCACCGGAGGAAAAACTGTTTTTT. Translation: CASSLQGPPEEKLFF. The chain combines TRBV18 with TRBJ1-4; TRBD1 might be the D (5 bases). V lost 6 bases and J lost 8, with 19 bases in between. The CDR3 runs 15 residues. Germline V gives CDR1 KGHSH, CDR2 LQKENI. The full variable domain, in which reference TRBV18 and TRBJ1-4 provide the parts outside the CDR3, is NAGVMQNPRHLVRRRGQEARLRCSPMKGHSHVYWYRQLPEEGLKFMVYLQKENIIDESGMPKERFSAEFPKEGPSILRIQQVVRGDSAAYFCASSLQGPPEEKLFFGSGTQLSVL.

This rearrangement joins TRBV13 to TRBJ2-1; tentatively, D is TRBD1 (5 bases). The germline V and J ends were trimmed by 5 bases and 9 bases, with 20 bases remaining between them. CDR1 is PRHDT, CDR2 FYEKMQ, per germline (reference sequence). This CDR3 spans 15 amino acids. In nucleotides, the CDR3 is TGTGCCAGCAGCCCCTGGGCAGGGAAGGAGAGTGAGCAGTTCTTC. Amino acid sequence: CASSPWAGKESEQFF.

V and J are TRBV6-5 and TRBJ1-2, with 8 bases matching TRBD1. The J segment lost 8 bases and the V segment lost 5 bases, leaving 10 bases of the junction unmatched. The CDR3 loop spans 14 amino acids. CDR1 MNHEY and CDR2 SVGAGI come from the germline V gene. Here the CDR3 reads CASSPPDRAGGYTF. The CDR3 DNA reads as TGTGCCAGCAGTCCCCCGGACAGGGCGGGGGGCTACACCTTC.

The genes are TRBV6-1 and TRBJ1-2, with 8 nucleotides matching TRBD1. Germline V gene lookup returns CDR1 MNHNS and CDR2 SASEGT. This CDR3 has 17 amino acids. V lost 3 bases to trimming and J lost 4 bases; unmatched junction nucleotides: 13. CDR3 region: CASSEVFGGTGSYGYTF. CDR3 nucleotide sequence: TGTGCCAGCAGTGAGGTATTTGGGGGGACAGGATCCTATGGCTACACCTTC.

The chain recombines TRBV28 with TRBJ1-1, with 8 bases identical to TRBD1. Germline trimming cut 6 bases from V and 0 bases from J; bases unmatched to any gene: 9. Germline-derived CDR1 and CDR2 are MDHEN and SYDVKM. The CDR3 sequence is 16 residues long. The CDR3, as DNA: TGTGCCAGCAGCCCAGGGGGCGCCCCCATGAACACTGAAGCTTTCTTT. Translation gives CASSPGGAPMNTEAFF.

The J gene is TRBJ2-6, the V gene TRBV10-1; D may be TRBD2 (6 bases). Germline V CDR1 and CDR2: WNHNN, SYGVQD (reference sequence). Trimming stripped 4 bases from V and 0 bases from J, with 19 bases between. This CDR3 contains 19 residues. This CDR3 is CASSGKEGECLSGANVLTF. CDR3 bases: TGCGCCAGCAGTGGCAAGGAGGGCGAGTGCCTCTCTGGGGCCAACGTCCTGACTTTC.

The rearrangement uses TRBV6-6 and TRBJ2-7; D possibly corresponds to TRBD2 (5 bases). The germline gives CDR1 MNHNY, CDR2 SVGAGI (reference sequence). This CDR3 has 14 residues. V lost 5 bases and J lost 2, with 13 bases in between. This chain's CDR3 is CASSPPGTTYEQYF. DNA for the CDR3: TGTGCCAGCAGTCCACCGGGAACTACCTACGAGCAGTACTTC.

The rearrangement links TRBV11-2 to TRBJ1-1; 7 bases are shared with TRBD1. The CDR3 has 12 amino acids. Germline V gives CDR1 SGHAT, CDR2 FQNNGV. V lost 4 bases to trimming and J lost 7 bases; unmatched junction nucleotides: 3. CDR3 in DNA: TGTGCCAGCAGCTCGAGACAGGGTGAAGCTTTCTTT. It specifies CASSSRQGEAFF.

The CDR3 region is CASSHTGYGYTF. The CDR3, as DNA: TGCGCCAGCAGCCATACAGGGTATGGCTACACCTTC. This chain connects TRBV4-1 to TRBJ1-2, with TRBD1 as a possible D gene (6 bases). The CDR3 runs to 12 residues. Trimming shortened V by 3 bases and J by 5 bases, and 7 bases separated the two germline ends. From germline, CDR1 is MGHRA and CDR2 YSYEKL.

The V gene is TRBV21-1, the J gene TRBJ2-3; TRBD2, as called in the table, went unchecked against the DNA. TRBV21-1 constitutes a pseudogene. This CDR3 comprises 20 residues. The CDR3 loop is CASSNQSIDTSGVSTDTQYF. The CDR3, as DNA: TGTGCCAGCAGCAACCAATCTATTGATACTAGCGGGGTCAGCACAGATACGCAGTATTTT.

The rearrangement uses TRBV6-6 and TRBJ2-1, with D maybe TRBD2 (6 bases). Per germline, CDR1 MNHNY and CDR2 SVGAGI (reference sequence). The CDR3 consists of 14 residues. V gave up 2 bases and J gave up 9 bases, with 14 bases separating them. CDR3: CASSYGTSVIEQFF. The DNA of the CDR3 is TGTGCCAGCAGTTACGGGACTTCCGTTATTGAGCAGTTCTTC.

V usage is TRBV27 and J usage is TRBJ1-5, with unresolved D. Trimming took off 5 bases at V and 3 bases at J, with 8 bases between the two ends. The CDR3 consists of 13 residues. Per the germline V gene, CDR1 is MNHEY and CDR2 is SMNVEV (reference sequence). As DNA, the CDR3 is TGTGCCAGCAGTGAACAGTTCAATCAGCCCCAGCATTTT. It specifies CASSEQFNQPQHF.

The J gene is TRBJ1-1, the V gene TRBV4-1; D is perhaps TRBD1 (5 bases). V was trimmed by 5 bases and J by 0 bases, leaving 16 bases between them. There are 16 residues in the CDR3. Germline V gene sequence: CDR1 MGHRA, CDR2 YSYEKL. The CDR3 reads CASSEASRAMNTEAFF. The CDR3 region has the DNA TGCGCCAGCAGCGAAGCATCCAGGGCCATGAACACTGAAGCTTTCTTT.

This rearrangement joins TRBV18 to TRBJ2-6; 7 nucleotides align to TRBD1. Unmatched junction bases numbered 4, after V lost 3 bases and J lost 2 bases. The CDR3 is 16 residues long. Germline-derived CDR1 and CDR2 are KGHSH and LQKENI. CDR3 nucleotide sequence: TGTGCCAGCTCACCTCCGACAGGGACTGGGGCCAACGTCCTGACTTTC. Residues: CASSPPTGTGANVLTF.

This clone was seen only once. The V and J genes are TRBV19 and TRBJ2-1, with D possibly TRBD1 on 6 matching bases. The CDR3 length is 14 residues. Deletions cut 4 bases from V and 6 bases from J, with 13 bases between. Germline CDR1 and CDR2: LNHDA and SQIVND (reference sequence). CDR3 DNA sequence: TGTGCCAGTAGTAGTGGGGGCTCCGCCAATGAGCAGTTCTTC. Translating it yields CASSSGGSANEQFF. The whole variable domain, remainder taken from reference TRBV19 and TRBJ2-1, is DGGITQSPKYLFRKEGQNVTLSCEQNLNHDAMYWYRQDPGQGLRLIYYSQIVNDFQKGDIAEGYSVSREKKESFPLTVTSAQKNPTAFYLCASSSGGSANEQFFGPGTRLTVL.

This chain joins TRBV4-2 and TRBJ1-2; D unresolved. This CDR3 spans 16 amino acids. The germline V gene has CDR1 LGHNA and CDR2 YNFKEQ. V lost 0 bases, J lost 4 bases, and 15 bases lay in between. CDR3 sequence reads: CASSQEGSGRAYGYTF. DNA for the CDR3: TGTGCCAGCAGCCAAGAAGGGTCGGGGAGGGCCTATGGCTACACCTTC.

This chain links TRBV28 with TRBJ2-7; 8 bases are shared with TRBD2. Germline CDR1 reads MDHEN; CDR2 reads SYDVKM. This CDR3 spans 14 amino acids. V lost 5 bases, J lost 3 bases, and 6 bases stayed unmatched. The CDR3 reads CASSPGGRRYEQYF. CDR3 sequence (DNA): TGTGCCAGCAGTCCGGGGGGGCGGCGCTACGAGCAGTACTTC.

V gene TRBV27 combines with J gene TRBJ1-2; D is unclear. CDR1 is MNHEY, CDR2 SMNVEV, per germline (reference sequence). The V gene lost 7 bases and the J gene lost 5 bases, with 17 bases spanning the gap. This CDR3 has 14 amino acids. The CDR3 region is CASTPSPGKYGYTF. In DNA, the CDR3 is TGTGCCAGCACCCCCTCACCGGGGAAGTATGGCTACACCTTC.